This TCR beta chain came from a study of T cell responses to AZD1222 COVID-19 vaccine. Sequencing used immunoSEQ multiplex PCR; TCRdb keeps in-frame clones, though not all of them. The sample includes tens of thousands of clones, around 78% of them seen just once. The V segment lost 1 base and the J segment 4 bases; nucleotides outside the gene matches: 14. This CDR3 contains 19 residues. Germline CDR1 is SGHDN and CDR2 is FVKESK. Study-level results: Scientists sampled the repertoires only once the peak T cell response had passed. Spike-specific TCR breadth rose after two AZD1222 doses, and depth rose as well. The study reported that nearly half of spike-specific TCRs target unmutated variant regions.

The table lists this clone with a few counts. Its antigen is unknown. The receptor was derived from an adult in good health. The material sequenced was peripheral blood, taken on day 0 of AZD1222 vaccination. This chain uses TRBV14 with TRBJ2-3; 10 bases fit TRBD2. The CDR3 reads CASSQALAGDSWGADTQYF. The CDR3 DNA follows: TGTGCCAGCAGCCAAGCCCTAGCGGGGGATTCATGGGGGGCAGATACGCAGTATTTT.